The rows below give T cell receptor beta chains drawn from one sample of a study of technical replicates of blood from several donors. Produced via immunoSEQ multiplex PCR; TCRdb's table is partial and in-frame only. The data contain some 87,000 clones, around 90% of them singletons. The sequenced sample consisted of T cells isolated from PBMCs. These receptors were taken from a human donor in good health. Each CDR3 is given with its conserved first and last residue. The D gene is left open where the match is weak. Not all rows give a size; the values are once, few, many and, for expanded clones, a class.

D gene,V gene,clone size,J gene,CDR3 protein,CDR3 DNA
TRBD2,TRBV7-2,-,TRBJ2-1,CASSRLAGVSNEQFF,TGTGCCAGCAGTCGTCTAGCGGGAGTATCAAATGAGCAGTTCTTC
TRBD2,TRBV7-2,-,TRBJ2-7,CASSLVSSGPSYEQYF,TGTGCCAGCAGCTTAGTTTCTAGCGGGCCTTCCTACGAGCAGTACTTC
TRBD1,TRBV7-3,-,TRBJ2-2,CASSWAGGDTGELFF,TGTGCCAGCAGCTGGGCAGGGGGAGACACCGGGGAGCTGTTTTTT
TRBD2,TRBV11-2,-,TRBJ2-5,CASSRAGGVGLETQYF,TGTGCCAGCAGCCGAGCGGGGGGGGTGGGTTTAGAGACCCAGTACTTC
-,TRBV6-1,-,TRBJ2-7,CASSELGTYYEQYF,TGTGCCAGCAGTGAACTGGGGACATACTACGAGCAGTACTTC
-,TRBV14,-,TRBJ2-7,CASSQYSEQYF,TGTGCCAGCAGCCAATATAGCGAGCAGTACTTC
TRBD2,TRBV28,once,TRBJ2-5,CASRGLAGGPGETQYF,TGTGCCAGCAGAGGACTAGCGGGAGGGCCAGGAGAGACCCAGTACTTC
TRBD2,TRBV19,-,TRBJ2-1,CASSPIPPSGRLNEQFF,TGTGCCAGTAGTCCTATTCCGCCTAGCGGGAGGTTGAATGAGCAGTTCTTC
-,TRBV19,-,TRBJ2-7,CASSIRDRYEQYF,TGTGCCAGTAGTATCCGGGATCGGTACGAGCAGTACTTC
-,TRBV2,-,TRBJ1-2,CASSELPGLYGYTF,TGTGCCAGCAGTGAATTACCAGGTCTCTATGGCTACACCTTC
-,TRBV9,-,TRBJ2-1,CASSLRGGNEQFF,TGTGCCAGCAGCCTTAGAGGAGGAAATGAGCAGTTCTTC
-,TRBV9,-,TRBJ2-7,CASSVEPGTYEQYF,TGTGCCAGCAGCGTAGAGCCGGGAACCTACGAGCAGTACTTC
TRBD2,TRBV5-8,-,TRBJ2-5,CASSSNLAGVSETQYF,TGTGCCAGCAGCTCAAATCTAGCGGGAGTTTCAGAGACCCAGTACTTC
-,TRBV5-6,-,TRBJ2-7,CASSLEGVEQYF,TGTGCCAGCAGCTTGGAAGGGGTCGAGCAGTACTTC
-,TRBV29-1,-,TRBJ2-7,CSAGYREQYF,TGCAGCGCCGGGTATCGCGAGCAGTACTTC
-,TRBV19,-,TRBJ1-4,CASSQARGGGEKLFF,TGTGCCAGTAGTCAAGCGCGGGGGGGCGGTGAAAAACTGTTTTTT
TRBD2,TRBV11-3,-,TRBJ2-2,CASSLDRSGRGGAGELFF,TGTGCCAGCAGCTTAGATCGTTCCGGCCGCGGGGGAGCCGGGGAGCTGTTTTTT
TRBD2,TRBV7-2,-,TRBJ2-7,CASSDPSGRFFYEQYF,TGTGCCAGCAGCGACCCTAGCGGGAGATTCTTTTACGAGCAGTACTTC
TRBD1,TRBV7-3,-,TRBJ2-7,CASSLTTGQGPYEQYF,TGTGCCAGCAGCCTTACAACGGGACAGGGTCCCTACGAGCAGTACTTC
TRBD1,TRBV28,-,TRBJ1-3,CASSFRTGVRSGNTIYF,TGTGCCAGCAGTTTTAGGACAGGGGTTCGCTCTGGAAACACCATATATTTT
-,TRBV7-6,-,TRBJ1-1,CASSDSWGEAFF,TGTGCCAGCAGCGACAGTTGGGGTGAAGCTTTCTTT
-,TRBV2,-,TRBJ2-6,CASSLSGEGVDNVLTF,TGTGCCAGCAGTTTGTCGGGGGAGGGGGTAGACAACGTCCTGACTTTC
-,TRBV6-6,-,TRBJ1-5,CASSTRQAESGRPQHF,TGTGCCAGCAGTACCAGACAGGCCGAAAGCGGTCGGCCCCAGCATTTT
TRBD2,TRBV6-6,-,TRBJ2-1,CASSSLPSGSGNEQFF,TGTGCCAGCAGTTCTCTACCTAGCGGGAGTGGGAATGAGCAGTTCTTC
-,TRBV18,-,TRBJ2-2,CATHLDTGELFF,TGTGCCACCCATCTAGACACCGGGGAGCTGTTTTTT
TRBD1,TRBV4-3,-,TRBJ2-5,CASSQEYPGQGMEETQYF,TGCGCCAGCAGCCAAGAATATCCGGGACAGGGAATGGAAGAGACCCAGTACTTC
TRBD1,TRBV2,-,TRBJ1-1,CASRGDSNRAFF,TGTGCCAGCAGGGGGGACAGCAACCGAGCTTTCTTT
-,TRBV7-9,-,TRBJ2-1,CASRQDYNEQFF,TGTGCCAGCAGGCAGGATTACAATGAGCAGTTCTTC
-,TRBV20-1,-,TRBJ2-1,CSARGPLGQFF,TGCAGTGCTAGAGGCCCTCTCGGGCAGTTCTTC
-,TRBV9,-,TRBJ1-3,CASTSLGPGNTIYF,TGTGCCAGCACCTCCTTGGGGCCTGGAAACACCATATATTTT
-,TRBV7-2,-,TRBJ2-1,CASSLGLPLYNEQFF,TGTGCCAGCAGCTTAGGCCTACCGCTTTACAATGAGCAGTTCTTC
TRBD1,TRBV18,-,TRBJ2-7,CASSPRTGTYEQYF,TGTGCCAGCTCACCGCGGACAGGGACCTACGAGCAGTACTTC
TRBD2,TRBV29-1,-,TRBJ2-3,CSVGTSGGTDTQYF,TGCAGCGTTGGGACTAGCGGGGGCACAGATACGCAGTATTTT
-,TRBV5-4,-,TRBJ2-5,CASSYTGLETQYF,TGTGCCAGCAGCTATACAGGGTTGGAGACCCAGTACTTC
TRBD1,TRBV7-2,-,TRBJ1-2,CASSSSGGVYGYTF,TGTGCCAGCAGCTCATCAGGGGGCGTCTATGGCTACACCTTC
-,TRBV7-2,once,TRBJ1-1,CASSLGTYLNTEAFF,TGTGCCAGCAGCTTAGGTACCTATCTGAACACTGAAGCTTTCTTT
-,TRBV28,-,TRBJ1-5,CASSPPWGEANQPQHF,TGTGCCAGCAGTCCCCCTTGGGGAGAGGCCAATCAGCCCCAGCATTTT
-,TRBV7-9,once,TRBJ1-2,CASSLITGSNYGYTF,TGTGCCAGCAGCTTAATTACAGGGTCTAACTATGGCTACACCTTC
TRBD1,TRBV7-7,-,TRBJ2-5,CASSLDGQGGQETQYF,TGTGCCAGCAGCTTAGACGGACAGGGGGGACAAGAGACCCAGTACTTC
TRBD1,TRBV6-6,-,TRBJ2-5,CASSYRQGGETQYF,TGTGCCAGCAGTTACCGACAGGGGGGAGAGACCCAGTACTTC
TRBD1,TRBV4-3,-,TRBJ1-3,CASSQDGTVKGTIYF,TGCGCCAGCAGCCAAGACGGGACAGTTAAAGGGACCATATATTTT
TRBD1,TRBV27,-,TRBJ1-5,CASGYRGGPQHF,TGTGCCAGCGGCTACAGGGGAGGGCCCCAGCATTTT
-,TRBV30,-,TRBJ2-3,CAWSLADTQYF,TGTGCCTGGAGTCTAGCAGATACGCAGTATTTT
TRBD1,TRBV15,-,TRBJ1-1,CATSRADRGAEAFF,TGTGCCACCAGCAGAGCCGACAGGGGAGCTGAAGCTTTCTTT
-,TRBV28,-,TRBJ1-3,CASSLNQEFNSGNTIYF,TGTGCCAGCAGTTTAAATCAGGAATTCAACTCTGGAAACACCATATATTTT
TRBD2,TRBV28,-,TRBJ2-3,CASSPPGLAGDTTDTQYF,TGTGCCAGCAGTCCCCCGGGACTAGCGGGCGATACTACAGATACGCAGTATTTT